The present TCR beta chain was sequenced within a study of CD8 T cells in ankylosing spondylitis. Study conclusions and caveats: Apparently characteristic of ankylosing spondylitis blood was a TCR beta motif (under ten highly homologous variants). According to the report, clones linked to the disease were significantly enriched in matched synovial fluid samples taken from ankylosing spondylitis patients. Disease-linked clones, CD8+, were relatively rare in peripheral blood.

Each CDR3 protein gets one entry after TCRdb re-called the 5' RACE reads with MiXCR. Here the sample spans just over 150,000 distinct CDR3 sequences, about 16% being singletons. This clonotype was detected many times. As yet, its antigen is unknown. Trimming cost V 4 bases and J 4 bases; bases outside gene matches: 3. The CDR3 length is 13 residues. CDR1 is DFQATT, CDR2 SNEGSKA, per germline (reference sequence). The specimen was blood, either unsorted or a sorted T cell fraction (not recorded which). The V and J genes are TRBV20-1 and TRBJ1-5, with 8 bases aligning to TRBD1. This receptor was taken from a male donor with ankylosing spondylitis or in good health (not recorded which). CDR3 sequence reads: CSANDRGNQPQHF. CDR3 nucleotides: TGCAGTGCTAACGACAGGGGAAATCAGCCCCAGCATTTT.